This T cell receptor beta chain was identified in a study of early T cells in non-severe SARS-CoV-2 infection. Via MiXCR, TCRdb re-called the 5' RACE reads, giving one row per CDR3 protein. The sample holds roughly 100,000 distinct CDR3 sequences; over 10% are singletons and the top ten take 6.2%. V was trimmed by 7 bases and J by 4 bases, leaving 13 bases between them. The CDR3 is 14 residues long. Sequenced sample: whole blood. This TCR was sampled from an adult who was a healthcare worker with PCR-confirmed SARS-CoV-2 infection or an uninfected control (not recorded which). This chain connects TRBV12-3 or TRBV12-4 to TRBJ1-4; no clear D. The CDR3 loop reads CASKWGGNNEKLFF. The CDR3 region has the DNA TGTGCCAGCAAGTGGGGAGGCAATAATGAAAAACTGTTTTTT.